This T cell receptor beta chain was observed in a study of shared clonotypes between healthy human individuals. CD4+ cell separation produced CD45RA+ naive and CD45RA-negative memory subsets. The study, taken as a whole, reports: Rarefaction showed that sequencing of sorted subsets was incomplete (despite large depth).

On this clone itself: The antigen remains unidentified.

It was across several immunoSEQ plates that each subset's genomic DNA was evenly split. In the original analysis: Filtering of immunoSEQ junctional sequences could not match full-length read filtering. TCRdb's copy holds only in-frame clones and misses some; the assay was immunoSEQ multiplex PCR. That table gives V, J and clone size, and the DNA gave D and trimming. The sample lists about 1.5 million clones, 95% to 99% occurring once. Sequenced sample: naive CD4+ T cells sorted from blood. As for subset: CD45RA+ positively selected. This receptor was identified in a man aged 30 to 39 in good health.

The CDR3 reads CASSVGLTPGEINEQFF. In DNA form, the CDR3 reads TGTGCCAGCAGCGTCGGTCTGACACCAGGGGAGATCAATGAGCAGTTCTTC. V gene TRBV9 combines with J gene TRBJ2-1, with D tentatively TRBD1 (6 bases). CDR1 is SGDLS and CDR2 is YYNGEE in the germline V gene. Trimming stripped 2 bases from V and 6 bases from J, with 21 bases between. This CDR3 spans 17 amino acids.